A selection of T cell receptor beta chains follows, all from one sample in a study of graft-versus-host responses after intestinal transplantation. Repertoires were generated with immunoSEQ multiplex PCR, while TCRdb's copy carries only in-frame clones and drops some. This table has around 37,000 clones, roughly 90% appearing once. Material: ileum tissue, obtained around seven months after intestinal transplant. These TCRs come from a human patient who received an intestinal transplant, so some T cells may come from the graft donor. CDR3s include the opening cysteine and the closing phenylalanine or tryptophan. D genes are given only for firm matches.

j_gene,d_gene,v_gene,CDR3aa,CDR3nt
TRBJ1-2,NA,TRBV6-5,CASSYGGRDYGYTF,TGTGCCAGCAGTTATGGGGGAAGGGACTATGGCTACACCTTC
TRBJ1-1,NA,TRBV11-2,CASSLRSLGGIRVNTEAFF,TGTGCCAGCAGCTTGCGAAGCCTCGGTGGGATTAGGGTGAACACTGAAGCTTTCTTT
TRBJ2-5,NA,TRBV6-5,CATRVVSLAVETQYF,TGTGCCACCCGAGTGGTGTCTCTCGCGGTCGAGACCCAGTACTTC
TRBJ1-1,NA,TRBV20-1,CSARRNTEAFF,TGCAGTGCCCGTAGGAACACTGAAGCTTTCTTT
TRBJ2-3,NA,TRBV5-4,CASTAAGGKWNTQYF,TGTGCCAGCACCGCGGCGGGCGGGAAGTGGAATACGCAGTATTTT
TRBJ2-2,NA,TRBV7-3,CASSSPHGELFF,TGTGCCAGCAGCTCCCCCCACGGGGAGCTGTTTTTT
TRBJ1-4,TRBD1,TRBV5-4,CASSSWTGGTNEKLFF,TGTGCCAGCAGCTCCTGGACAGGGGGCACTAATGAAAAACTGTTTTTT
TRBJ2-7,NA,TRBV2,CASSDPWNHEQYF,TGTGCCAGCAGTGACCCATGGAACCACGAGCAGTACTTC
TRBJ1-5,NA,TRBV30,CAWSADNRTNHQPQHF,TGTGCCTGGAGTGCCGATAATAGGACAAATCATCAGCCCCAGCATTTT
TRBJ2-7,TRBD2,TRBV27,CASSLAGGFYEQYF,TGTGCCAGCAGCCTAGCGGGAGGGTTCTACGAGCAGTACTTC
TRBJ1-1,TRBD1,TRBV5-1,CASSYDRAENTEAFF,TGCGCCAGCAGTTACGACAGGGCGGAGAACACTGAAGCTTTCTTT
TRBJ1-1,NA,TRBV18,CASSPKPENTEAFF,TGTGCCAGCTCACCCAAACCAGAGAACACTGAAGCTTTCTTT
TRBJ2-1,TRBD2,TRBV10-2,CASKRGLAGVNEQFF,TGCGCCAGCAAGAGGGGACTAGCGGGAGTCAATGAGCAGTTCTTC
TRBJ2-4,NA,TRBV6-5,CASRTPGVNIQYF,TGTGCCAGCAGGACCCCAGGGGTAAACATTCAGTACTTC